This TCR beta chain originates from a study of blood T cell repertoires in COVID-19. Study details: COVID-19 samples from acute and convalescent phases originated in the United States, Italy and Spain. T cells, B-cell-depleted T cells, or PBMCs provided the cDNA or gDNA that served as material.

Per the study methods: Nucleated cell counts were estimated from reference gene primer amplification. Profiled with immunoSEQ multiplex PCR; TCRdb holds only in-frame clones, not every one. V and J calls and clone size are those listed in that table; D and trimming were worked out from the DNA. The sample has 70,000 or so clones; roughly 80% are singletons. Germline loops: CDR1 ENHRY, CDR2 SYGVKD. This CDR3 contains 17 residues. The ends lost 0 bases at V and 8 bases at J; junction bases unmatched: 7. The receptor's source is a woman of 80 years or more with acute or convalescent COVID-19. The rearrangement links TRBV10-3 to TRBJ2-3; TRBD2 matches at 14 bases. Sequencing was done on a sample of peripheral blood. The CDR3, as DNA: TGTGCCATCAGTGAGTCGCCGACTAGCGGGGGGGATGGTACGCAGTATTTT. This codes for CAISESPTSGGDGTQYF.